Below, 3 T cell receptor beta chains from the same sample are listed, as sequenced in a study of blood T cell repertoires in COVID-19. Sequencing was performed with immunoSEQ multiplex PCR; in TCRdb, only in-frame clones are kept and a portion is missing. The sample shows fewer than 40,000 clones, about 88% of them seen only once. Sequenced material: peripheral blood. The receptor source for this set is a man between 65 and 80 years old with active COVID-19.

This chain joins TRBV4-3 and TRBJ2-2; D is undetermined. Germline V gene data show CDR1 as LGHNA and CDR2 as YSLEER. Trimming left V 4 bases short and J 4 bases short, with 25 bases between. This CDR3 has 19 amino acids. The CDR3 coding sequence is TGCGCCAGCAGCCTTAATCTGGCAGGCCGAAGGCGTGGCACCGGGGAGCTGTTTTTT. Translation gives CASSLNLAGRRRGTGELFF.

The genes are TRBV7-8 and TRBJ2-3, with unresolved D. V lost 3 bases and J lost 3, with 13 bases in between. The CDR3 extends over 15 amino acids. Germline V CDR1 and CDR2: SGHVS, FQNEAQ. CDR3 region: CASSFERGRTDTQYF. CDR3 bases: TGTGCCAGCAGCTTCGAGAGAGGCCGTACAGATACGCAGTATTTT.

The count of this clone is one. This chain links TRBV4-1 with TRBJ2-1; 10 nucleotides agree with TRBD2. In germline, CDR1 is MGHRA, CDR2 YSYEKL. This CDR3 spans 13 amino acids. V lost 8 bases and J lost 7; bases outside the gene matches: 5. The CDR3 loop is CASQGLATNEQFF. CDR3 nucleotide sequence: TGCGCCAGCCAGGGACTAGCGACGAATGAGCAGTTCTTC.